This TCR beta chain was retrieved from a study of Ad26.COV2.S vaccination and SARS-CoV-2 variants. The treatment was: some 19 received Ad26.COV2.S at low or high dose, single or two shots; about 5 received placebo; per-sample allocation not given. Samples were taken on day 63 after the first vaccine or placebo injection. Within Boston, the person who donated was an adult of 18-55 years. The CDR3 is 15 amino acids. Germline V gene sequence: CDR1 SGHRS, CDR2 YFSETQ. V dropped 1 base and J dropped 5; count of bases not matched to a gene: 2. TCRdb keeps only in-frame clones here, not all; method: immunoSEQ multiplex PCR. The sample lists fewer than 400,000 clones; approximately 86% were seen once.

The TCR originated in a person between 18 and 65 years old who received the Ad26.COV2.S COVID-19 vaccine or a placebo. The rearrangement joins TRBV5-1 to TRBJ1-6; 8 nucleotides align to TRBD1. The sequencing used peripheral blood, collected in a trial of Ad26.COV2.S vaccine versus placebo. The CDR3 reads CASSLTTGDNSPLHF. In DNA, the CDR3 is TGCGCCAGCAGCTTGACGACAGGGGATAATTCACCCCTCCACTTT. The full variable domain, rest sourced from reference TRBV5-1 and TRBJ1-6, is KAGVTQTPRYLIKTRGQQVTLSCSPISGHRSVSWYQQTPGQGLQFLFEYFSETQRNKGNFPGRFSGRQFSNSRSEMNVSTLELGDSALYLCASSLTTGDNSPLHFGNGTRLTVT.